This TCR beta chain was retrieved from a study of control samples from healthy donors and cancer patients. Only in-frame clones appear in the TCRdb table, and some are missing; sequencing was by immunoSEQ multiplex PCR. The table records 95,000 to 150,000 clones, about 89% of them present only once. The CDR3 runs to 10 residues. Germline V gene lookup returns CDR1 SGHTS and CDR2 YDEGEE. Deletions cut 5 bases from V and 2 bases from J, with 2 bases between. The V call is TRBV5-8, the J call TRBJ2-7; D not resolved. Sequencing used blood. The TCR comes from a man aged 55 to 70 in good health. The CDR3 reads CASSTYEQYF. The CDR3 coding sequence is TGTGCCAGCAGTACCTACGAGCAGTACTTC.